This T cell receptor beta chain emerged from a study of T cells after posttransplantation cyclophosphamide (dated by TCRdb to the mid-2010s). Describing the broader study: Using TRB sequencing, the study followed how the T cell repertoire reconstituted after myeloablative bone marrow transplantation in which posttransplantation cyclophosphamide served as GVHD prophylaxis. Samples from about 35 PTCy-treated patients, along with samples from approximately 15 of their related bone marrow donors, underwent antigen receptor sequencing. TRB sequencing was performed on blood from all 35 or so PTCy patients with 1-year posttransplant specimens. TRB sequencing was also done on up to about 3 additional blood samples from 2 to 5.2 years after transplant in 3 patients, and on pretransplant blood from 4 patients. Because TRA and TRB clonality were tightly correlated in nine or ten samples, subsequent TCR analyses were focused on TRB only. Public TRB sequences were checked against a database of over 3,500 sequences associated with responses to pathogens, tumor antigens, self-antigens and alloantigens. The study at large found these results: At 1-2 months, donor-recipient similarity was low but rose over the first year, and the later blood repertoires were often dominated by donor CD8+ memory clones. Across 45 or so patients, TRB clonality was highly associated with recipient CMV seropositivity and CMV reactivation, and PTCy diversity was similar to diversity in CNI/methotrexate controls. The TRB repertoires of T cells infiltrating skin or the GI tract showed only limited overlap with the TRB repertoires found in blood.

CDR1 and CDR2 are drawn from the germline V gene: SGHVS, FQNEAQ. Trimming at the junction amounts to 5 bases on V and 13 bases on J, and the germline ends lie 11 bases apart. The CDR3, cysteine through phenylalanine, is 11 amino acids long. Only CDR3 DNA is held: 33 bases, read in frame from base 1. Genomic DNA was used for TRB sequencing, which was performed with the immunoSEQ assay at survey resolution or with the hsTCRB kit. On the authors' methods: Initial read processing used immunoSEQ software, and repertoire analyses used the LymphoSeq R package. For each TRB dataset, clonality was calculated as 1 minus normalized Shannon entropy, and the Gini coefficient was computed as well. Phenotypes of unsorted samples were inferred by mapping TRB sequences from sorted subsets of the recipient or donor onto the same recipient's unsorted samples. TCRdb provides this immuneACCESS table in a form limited to in-frame rearrangements. Some clones are lacking; in checked studies, under half of them reflect an unresolved V gene, and why the rest are absent is not known. The V and J calls and clone size were taken over from that table, and D and trimming were inferred from the DNA. This sample has about 31,000 clones in its table, and around nine tenths of those were observed once. The ten largest clones add up to roughly 0.26% of the sample.

Naive T cells were defined as viable CD3+CD4+ or CD3+CD8+ cells that were CCR7+CD45RA+CD45RO-CD95-CD27+CD28+. Peripheral blood samples were provided by related bone marrow donors on the day of marrow donation. Mononuclear cells from peripheral blood and bone marrow were separated by Ficoll-Hypaque density centrifugation and then cryopreserved. CD4+ and CD8+ T cells, including naive and memory subsets, were sorted by FACS using a FACSAria II. In this sample, this clone turned up a few times. No cognate antigen has been identified for it. The sample holds no much larger clone one base away, and base qualities are not on file.

Sequencing input: naive CD4+ T cells sorted from PBMCs. The source is a woman aged 55-75 years in good health, CMV-negative, and a related stem cell transplant donor. The chain uses TRBV7-8 and TRBJ2-2; TRBD1 is a possible D gene, resting on 6 matching bases. The CDR3 amino acid sequence is: CASSLGQLLFF. The nucleotides read TGTGCCAGCAGCCTCGGACAGCTGCTGTTTTTT.